Reported below is one T cell receptor (beta chain). The antigen remains unidentified. The same CDR3 also results from other DNA sequences found in this sample. This CDR3 contains 13 residues. V was clipped by 6 bases and J by 1 base; unmatched bases: 5. Germline V gene sequence: CDR1 SQVTM, CDR2 ANQGSEA. This record belongs to a study of T cell responses to AZD1222 COVID-19 vaccine. Study in general: Second-dose schedules of about 4 or about 12 weeks were combined. Study-wide points: Females outnumbered males among donors, who were mostly white British; clonal diversity was possibly underestimated.

Method: immunoSEQ multiplex PCR; TCRdb's copy keeps in-frame clones and lacks some. The table records over 120,000 clones, 90% to 95% of them present only once. The chain carries TRBV29-1 and TRBJ2-7; 8 bases line up with TRBD1. The receptor comes from an adult in good health. Sequencing used peripheral blood, obtained on day 0 of AZD1222 vaccination. The DNA for the CDR3 is TGCAGCGTGAGACAGGGGAGTTCCTACGAGCAGTACTTC. It specifies CSVRQGSSYEQYF.